The clone carrying this T cell receptor beta chain was seen more than once but under ten times. Its target is unknown. The germline V gene has CDR1 MNHNS and CDR2 SASEGT. The CDR3 totals 15 residues. The ends lost 4 bases at V and 4 bases at J; junction bases unmatched: 7. This sample is part of a study of T-cell memory formation after mild COVID-19. Background on the study: In these data, TCR clusters were largely donor specific. The study's findings and limits: The study found contracting CD4+ clones mainly in CM and EM and contracting CD8+ clones in EMRA.

Researchers used 5'RACE with constant-segment primers to make TCR alpha and TCR beta cDNA libraries that carry sample barcodes and UMIs. TCRdb reprocessed the 5' RACE reads via MiXCR and lists one record per CDR3 protein. This sample has approximately 340,000 distinct CDR3 sequences; roughly 15% occur once, and the top ten carry approximately 20%. The chain uses TRBV6-1 and TRBJ1-5; 7 bases map to TRBD1. The receptor's source is a man between 18 and 35 years old who had mild COVID-19 (a few samples of this study predate the infection). Cell type and time point are not known. Sequencing used PBMCs or a T cell subset sorted from them (not recorded which). CDR3 DNA: TGTGCCAGCAGTGGCAGACAGGGCGGAAATCAGCCCCAGCATTTT. This translates into CASSGRQGGNQPQHF.